This paragraph covers one T cell receptor beta chain sequence. Study processing details: Cell counts per sample came from amplifying reference gene primers. Measured with immunoSEQ multiplex PCR; TCRdb has only the in-frame clones, and not every one. From that table come the V and J calls and clone size; the DNA was used to work out D and trimming. Among about 46,000 clones, roughly nine tenths were seen once, and the ten largest hold over 15%. Between the trimmed V and J ends, which lost 2 bases and 8 bases, there was a span of 20 bases. The CDR3 consists of 15 residues. Per germline, CDR1 GTSNPN and CDR2 SVGIG (reference sequence). The data are from a study of blood T cell repertoires in COVID-19.

The chain recombines TRBV30 with TRBJ2-3, with D perhaps TRBD2 (5 bases). Material: peripheral blood. This clonotype was obtained from a man aged 65-85 years with active COVID-19. This CDR3 reads CAWSTRFGVRGTQYF. In DNA, the CDR3 is TGTGCCTGGAGTACGCGTTTCGGGGTCCGGGGTACGCAGTATTTT. The entire variable domain, with the rest obtained from reference TRBV30 and TRBJ2-3, is as follows: SQTIHQWPATLVQPVGSPLSLECTVEGTSNPNLYWYRQAAGRGLQLLFYSVGIGQISSEVPQNLSASRPQDRQFILSSKKLLLSDSGFYLCAWSTRFGVRGTQYFGPGTRLTVL.